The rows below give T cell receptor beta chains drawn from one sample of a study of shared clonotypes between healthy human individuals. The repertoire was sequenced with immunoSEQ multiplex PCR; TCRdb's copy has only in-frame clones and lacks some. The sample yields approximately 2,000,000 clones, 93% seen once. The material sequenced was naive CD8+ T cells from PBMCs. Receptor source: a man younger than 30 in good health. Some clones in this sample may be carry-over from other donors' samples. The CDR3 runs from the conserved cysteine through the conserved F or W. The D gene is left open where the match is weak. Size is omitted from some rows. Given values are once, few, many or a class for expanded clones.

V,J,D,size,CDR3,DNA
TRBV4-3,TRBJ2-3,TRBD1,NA,CASSQGWGTGFTDTQYF,TGCGCCAGCAGCCAGGGCTGGGGGACAGGGTTTACAGATACGCAGTATTTT
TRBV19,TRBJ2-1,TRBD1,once,CASSIERYRGFGEQFF,TGTGCCAGTAGTATAGAGAGGTACAGGGGGTTCGGTGAGCAGTTCTTC
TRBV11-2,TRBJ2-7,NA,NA,CASSFLFGDREQYF,TGTGCCAGCAGCTTCTTATTCGGGGATCGAGAGCAGTACTTC
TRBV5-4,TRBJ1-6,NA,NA,CASSLGGSNSPLHF,TGTGCCAGCAGCTTGGGGGGCAGCAATTCACCCCTCCACTTT
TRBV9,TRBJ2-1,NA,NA,CASSAEWGQGYNEQFF,TGTGCCAGCAGCGCCGAGTGGGGGCAGGGGTACAATGAGCAGTTCTTC
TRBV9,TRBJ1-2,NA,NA,CASSEGDSRGPGGYTF,TGTGCCAGCAGCGAGGGGGATTCTCGAGGTCCTGGCGGCTACACCTTC
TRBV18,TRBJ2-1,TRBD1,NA,CASSLSGTGTLREQFF,TGTGCCAGCTCACTCTCCGGGACAGGGACTCTCCGTGAGCAGTTCTTC
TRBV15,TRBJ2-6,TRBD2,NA,CATSRDRHLAEGANVLTF,TGTGCCACCAGCAGAGATCGGCATCTAGCGGAGGGGGCCAACGTCCTGACTTTC
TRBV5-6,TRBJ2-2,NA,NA,CASSRGRLNTGELFF,TGTGCCAGCAGCCGCGGACGGCTGAACACCGGGGAGCTGTTTTTT
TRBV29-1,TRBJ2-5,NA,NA,CSVEGTRQETQYF,TGCAGCGTTGAAGGGACCCGACAAGAGACCCAGTACTTC
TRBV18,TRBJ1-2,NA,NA,CASSSGDGYTF,TGTGCCAGCTCATCCGGGGATGGCTACACCTTC
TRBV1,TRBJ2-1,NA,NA,CTSSQDSPKGYYNEQFF,TGCACCAGCAGCCAGGATTCTCCCAAAGGATACTACAATGAGCAGTTCTTC
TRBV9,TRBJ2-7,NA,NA,CASSVHEAGGHYEQYF,TGTGCCAGCAGCGTACACGAAGCAGGGGGGCACTACGAGCAGTACTTC
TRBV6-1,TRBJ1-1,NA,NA,CASSAGRRLSMNTEAFF,TGTGCCAGCAGTGCAGGACGCAGGCTGAGTATGAACACTGAAGCTTTCTTT
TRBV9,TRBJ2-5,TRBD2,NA,CASSDSLGLAGRVGAQYF,TGTGCCAGCAGCGACAGCTTGGGACTAGCGGGTCGAGTTGGGGCCCAGTACTTC
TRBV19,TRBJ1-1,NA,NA,CASSIFSFGTEAFF,TGTGCCAGTAGTATTTTTTCTTTCGGAACTGAAGCTTTCTTT
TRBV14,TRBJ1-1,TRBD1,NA,CASSLHRGSGTEAFF,TGTGCCAGCAGCCTCCACAGGGGTTCTGGCACTGAAGCTTTCTTT
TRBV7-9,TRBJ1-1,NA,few,CASSPRTESNTEAFF,TGTGCCAGCAGCCCCAGGACCGAATCGAACACTGAAGCTTTCTTT
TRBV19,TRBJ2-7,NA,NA,CASSEGFTENYEQYF,TGTGCCAGTAGTGAAGGGTTCACAGAGAACTACGAGCAGTACTTC
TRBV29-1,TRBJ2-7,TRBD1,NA,CSVQGSSAGRAYEQYF,TGCAGCGTACAGGGGAGTTCGGCAGGGCGGGCCTACGAGCAGTACTTC
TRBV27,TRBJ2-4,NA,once,CASSQYLAKNIQYF,TGTGCCAGCAGTCAGTATCTAGCCAAAAACATTCAGTACTTC
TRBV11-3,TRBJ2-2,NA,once,CASRSSGELFF,TGTGCCAGCAGGTCCTCCGGGGAGCTGTTTTTT
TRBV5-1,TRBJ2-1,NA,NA,CASSQYGGEPVGVEQFF,TGCGCCAGCAGCCAGTATGGAGGGGAACCGGTGGGGGTGGAGCAGTTCTTC
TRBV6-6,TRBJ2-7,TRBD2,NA,CASSATSGHYEQYF,TGTGCCAGCAGCGCTACTAGCGGTCACTACGAGCAGTACTTC
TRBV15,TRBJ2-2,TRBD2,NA,CATSPSRGLGTSGTGELFF,TGTGCCACCAGCCCTTCCCGAGGATTGGGGACTAGCGGTACCGGGGAGCTGTTTTTT
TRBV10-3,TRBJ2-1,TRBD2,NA,CAISAGLVASNEQFF,TGTGCCATCAGTGCGGGACTAGTGGCGTCCAATGAGCAGTTCTTC
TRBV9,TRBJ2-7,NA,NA,CASSPPGEYYEQYF,TGTGCCAGCAGCCCTCCAGGGGAATACTACGAGCAGTACTTC
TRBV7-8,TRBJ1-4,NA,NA,CASSLGPAQGGFGKLFF,TGTGCCAGCAGCTTAGGCCCCGCACAGGGCGGGTTCGGAAAACTGTTTTTT
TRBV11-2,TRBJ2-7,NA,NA,CASSAVSYEQYF,TGTGCCAGCAGCGCGGTCTCCTACGAGCAGTACTTC